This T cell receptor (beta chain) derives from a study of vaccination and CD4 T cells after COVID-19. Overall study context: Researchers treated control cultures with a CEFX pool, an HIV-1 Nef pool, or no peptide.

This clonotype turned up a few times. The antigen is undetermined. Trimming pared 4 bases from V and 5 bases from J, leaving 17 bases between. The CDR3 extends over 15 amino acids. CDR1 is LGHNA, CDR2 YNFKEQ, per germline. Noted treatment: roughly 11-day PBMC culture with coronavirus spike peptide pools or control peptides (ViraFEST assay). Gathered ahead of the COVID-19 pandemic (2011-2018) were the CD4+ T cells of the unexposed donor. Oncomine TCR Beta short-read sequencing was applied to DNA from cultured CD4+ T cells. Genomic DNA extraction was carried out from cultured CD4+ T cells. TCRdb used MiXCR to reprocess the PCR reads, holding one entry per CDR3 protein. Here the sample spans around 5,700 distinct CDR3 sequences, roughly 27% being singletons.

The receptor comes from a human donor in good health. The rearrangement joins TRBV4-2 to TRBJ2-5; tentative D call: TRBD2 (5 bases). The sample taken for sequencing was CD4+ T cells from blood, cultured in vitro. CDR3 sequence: CASSPRGLLQETQYF. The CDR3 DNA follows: TGTGCCAGCAGCCCCAGAGGGCTCCTCCAGGAGACCCAGTACTTC.